This TCR beta chain is drawn from a study of vaccination effects on CD4 cells after COVID-19. In the study overall: The study obtained samples from a couple of convalescent patients 16 days and one week before vaccination.

Concerning this clone: The antigen is undetermined.

With roughly nine days of culture completed, CD4+ T cells were isolated. Whole-study findings and limits: Convalescents' post-vaccination spike-reactive clones were chiefly new, vaccine-induced ones. Substantial clonal contraction characterized both infection- and vaccine-induced clones late after vaccination.

TCRdb's table, derived via immunoSEQ multiplex PCR, lists solely in-frame clones and lacks some. The data show tens of thousands of clones, with approximately 74% seen just once and approximately 9% held by the top ten. The clonotype comes from a human donor who had a prior SARS-CoV-2 infection. The sequences come from CD4+ T cells from PBMCs cultured without peptide, collected before COVID-19 vaccination.

DNA for the CDR3: TGTGCCTGGAGTTCGTCGATTAACACTGAAGCTTTCTTT. Protein product: CAWSSSINTEAFF. J is TRBJ1-1 and V is TRBV30, with unresolved D. CDR3 size: 13 residues. Deletions cut 2 bases from V and 2 bases from J, with 9 bases between. The germline V gene has CDR1 GTSNPN and CDR2 SVGIG (reference sequence).